This TCR beta chain is drawn from a study of shared clonotypes between healthy human individuals. Selected positively for CCR7 and CD45RO-negative, naive CD8 cells excluded terminally differentiated effector memory CD45RA+ cells. From germline, CDR1 is SGHTA and CDR2 FQGTGA. V lost 9 bases, J lost 4 bases, and 7 bases stayed unmatched. The CDR3 runs 14 residues. Data came from immunoSEQ multiplex PCR; TCRdb stores just in-frame clones and leaves some out. The sample has 800,000 or so clones; approximately 96% are singletons. The source material was naive CD8+ T cells sorted from blood. This rearrangement joins TRBV7-3 to TRBJ2-7, with 12 bases matching TRBD1. This TCR came from a man aged 30 to 39 in good health. The CDR3 protein is CASSRGQGAYEQYF. The CDR3 nucleotides read TGTGCCAGTTCCCGGGGACAGGGGGCGTACGAGCAGTACTTC.